A single sample is the source of the 9 T cell receptor beta chains below, sequenced in a study of control samples from healthy donors and cancer patients. Clones were read by immunoSEQ multiplex PCR, and TCRdb kept only the in-frame ones, dropping some. The table has over 150,000 clones, nearly 96% seen once. Source material: blood. The receptors here all came from a woman younger than 45 in good health.

The gene calls are TRBV7-2 and TRBJ1-5; unclear D gene. V lost 2 bases to trimming and J lost 5 bases, with 10 bases between them. This CDR3 has 14 amino acids. Germline loops: CDR1 SGHTA, CDR2 FQGNSA. The CDR3 region is CASSLLGRHQPQHF. CDR3 in DNA: TGTGCCAGCAGCTTACTAGGTCGCCATCAGCCCCAGCATTTT. Full variable domain (outside the CDR3, taken from reference TRBV7-2 and TRBJ1-5): GAGVSQSPSNKVTEKGKDVELRCDPISGHTALYWYRQSLGQGLEFLIYFQGNSAPDKSGLPSDRFSAERTGGSVSTLTIQRTQQEDSAVYLCASSLLGRHQPQHFGDGTRLSIL.

This clone appeared a single time. This chain links TRBV20-1 with TRBJ1-6; no clear D gene. Germline V lookup: CDR1 DFQATT, CDR2 SNEGSKA (reference sequence). Between the trimmed V and J ends, which lost 3 bases and 7 bases, there was a span of 13 bases. This CDR3 spans 14 amino acids. The CDR3 sequence is CSASYAGENSPLHF. The CDR3 coding sequence is TGCAGTGCTAGTTATGCGGGAGAAAATTCACCCCTCCACTTT.

The count of this clone is one. The chain links TRBV12-3 or TRBV12-4 to TRBJ1-4; D gene ambiguous. V lost 6 bases and J 8 bases, leaving 13 bases between the germline ends. This CDR3 spans 13 amino acids. The CDR3 sequence is CASSDFGGEKLFF. DNA for the CDR3: TGTGCCAGCAGCGACTTTGGTGGGGAAAAACTGTTTTTT.

This chain links TRBV28 with TRBJ1-5; no firm D call. The CDR3 totals 15 residues. CDR1 MDHEN and CDR2 SYDVKM come from the germline V gene. V lost 5 bases to trimming and J lost 2 bases, with 13 bases between them. In nucleotides, the CDR3 is TGTGCCAGCAGTAAGGGTTTCGGGGGCAATCAGCCCCAGCATTTT. Its protein product is CASSKGFGGNQPQHF. The entire variable domain, with the rest obtained from reference TRBV28 and TRBJ1-5, is as follows: DVKVTQSSRYLVKRTGEKVFLECVQDMDHENMFWYRQDPGLGLRLIYFSYDVKMKEKGDIPEGYSVSREKKERFSLILESASTNQTSMYLCASSKGFGGNQPQHFGDGTRLSIL.

V and J are TRBV6-5 and TRBJ1-6; D remains unclear. V dropped 3 bases and J dropped 0 bases, with 6 bases sitting between them. This CDR3 contains 15 residues. Germline V lookup: CDR1 MNHEY, CDR2 SVGAGI. The CDR3 DNA follows: TGTGCCAGCAGTTATCTATTCTCCTATAATTCACCCCTCCACTTT. It translates to CASSYLFSYNSPLHF.

The gene calls are TRBV2 and TRBJ1-5; TRBD1 aligns across 10 bases. The V and J ends lost 6 bases and 2 bases, in that order; junction bases with no gene match: 4. The CDR3 runs 15 residues. Germline values: CDR1 SNHLY, CDR2 FYNNEI. CDR3 loop: CASSETGGGNQPQHF. CDR3 DNA: TGTGCCAGCAGCGAGACAGGGGGCGGCAATCAGCCCCAGCATTTT.

The V call is TRBV7-3, the J call TRBJ2-7; a possible D gene is TRBD1 (6 bases). The CDR3 contains 16 residues. V was trimmed by 5 bases and J by 5 bases, leaving 22 bases between them. The V gene's germline CDR1 is SGHTA and CDR2 FQGTGA. CDR3 in DNA: TGTGCCAGCAGCCCAAAGGGGTTTCAGGGGATGAACGAGCAGTACTTC. Translation gives CASSPKGFQGMNEQYF.

This clone was observed a single time. This chain links TRBV6-5 with TRBJ2-1, with 8 bases aligning to TRBD2. The length of the CDR3 is 15 residues. CDR1 is MNHEY and CDR2 is SVGAGI in the germline V gene. The J segment lost 8 bases and the V segment lost 8 bases, leaving 14 bases of the junction unmatched. The CDR3 here is CASAPGLAGYYEQFF. CDR3 sequence (DNA): TGTGCCAGCGCCCCCGGACTAGCAGGGTACTATGAGCAGTTCTTC.

The V and J genes are TRBV19 and TRBJ1-1; no definite D call. The CDR3 extends over 12 amino acids. V lost 4 bases, J lost 4 bases, and 7 bases lay in between. Germline CDR1 is LNHDA and CDR2 is SQIVND (reference sequence). Here the CDR3 reads CASSTIRTEAFF. The CDR3 DNA reads as TGTGCCAGTAGTACAATCCGCACTGAAGCTTTCTTT.